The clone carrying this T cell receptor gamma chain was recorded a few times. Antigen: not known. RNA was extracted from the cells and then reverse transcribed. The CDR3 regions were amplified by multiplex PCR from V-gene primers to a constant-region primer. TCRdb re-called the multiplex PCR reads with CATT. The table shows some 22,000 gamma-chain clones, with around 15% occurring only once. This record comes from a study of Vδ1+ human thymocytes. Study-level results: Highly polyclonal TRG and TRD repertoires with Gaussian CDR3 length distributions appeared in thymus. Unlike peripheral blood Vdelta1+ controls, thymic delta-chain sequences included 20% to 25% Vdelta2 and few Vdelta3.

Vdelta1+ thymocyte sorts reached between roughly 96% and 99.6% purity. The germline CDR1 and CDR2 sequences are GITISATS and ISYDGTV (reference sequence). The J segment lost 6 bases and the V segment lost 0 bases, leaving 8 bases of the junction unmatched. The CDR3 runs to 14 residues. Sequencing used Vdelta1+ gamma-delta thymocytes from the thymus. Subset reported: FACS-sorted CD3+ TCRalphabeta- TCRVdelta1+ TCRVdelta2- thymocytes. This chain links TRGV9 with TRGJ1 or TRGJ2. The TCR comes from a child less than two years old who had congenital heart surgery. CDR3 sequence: CALWEVQVPYKKLF. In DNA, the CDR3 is TGTGCCTTGTGGGAGGTGCAAGTCCCTTATAAGAAACTCTTT.